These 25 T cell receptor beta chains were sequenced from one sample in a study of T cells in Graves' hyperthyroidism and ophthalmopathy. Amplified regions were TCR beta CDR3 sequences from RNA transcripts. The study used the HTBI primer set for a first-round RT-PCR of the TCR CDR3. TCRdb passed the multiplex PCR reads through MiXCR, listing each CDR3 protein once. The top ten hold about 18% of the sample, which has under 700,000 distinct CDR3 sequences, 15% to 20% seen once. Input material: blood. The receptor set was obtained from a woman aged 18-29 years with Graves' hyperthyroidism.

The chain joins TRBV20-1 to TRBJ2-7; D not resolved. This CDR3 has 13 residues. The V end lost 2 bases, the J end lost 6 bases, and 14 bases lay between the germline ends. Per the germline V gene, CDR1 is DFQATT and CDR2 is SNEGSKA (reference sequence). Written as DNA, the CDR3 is TGCAGTGCTAGATCCGGGCTAAAGGCCGAGCAGTACTTC. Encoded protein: CSARSGLKAEQYF.

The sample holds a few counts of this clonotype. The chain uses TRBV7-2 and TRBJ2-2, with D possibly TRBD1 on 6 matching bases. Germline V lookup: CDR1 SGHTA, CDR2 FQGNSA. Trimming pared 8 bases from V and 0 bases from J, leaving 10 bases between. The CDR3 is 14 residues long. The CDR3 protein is CASGGRPNTGELFF. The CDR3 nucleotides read TGTGCCAGCGGGGGCAGACCGAACACCGGGGAGCTGTTTTTT.

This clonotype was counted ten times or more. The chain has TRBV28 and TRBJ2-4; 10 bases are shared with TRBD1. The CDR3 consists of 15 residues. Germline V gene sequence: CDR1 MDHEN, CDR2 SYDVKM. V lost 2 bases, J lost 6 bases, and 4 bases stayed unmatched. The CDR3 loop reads CASSLEGTGVNIQYF. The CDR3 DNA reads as TGTGCCAGCAGTTTAGAGGGGACAGGGGTAAACATTCAGTACTTC.

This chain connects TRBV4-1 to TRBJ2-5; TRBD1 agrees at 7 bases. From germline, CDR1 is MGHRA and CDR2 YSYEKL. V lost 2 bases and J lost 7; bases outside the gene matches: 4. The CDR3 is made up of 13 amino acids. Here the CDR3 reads CASSQTGDGTQYF. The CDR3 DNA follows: TGCGCCAGCAGCCAAACAGGGGACGGGACCCAGTACTTC.

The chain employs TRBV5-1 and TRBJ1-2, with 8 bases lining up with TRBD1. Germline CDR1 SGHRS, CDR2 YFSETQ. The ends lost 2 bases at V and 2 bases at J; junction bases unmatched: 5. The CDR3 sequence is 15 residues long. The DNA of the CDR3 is TGCGCCAGCAGCTTAATGACAGGGGTCAACTATGGCTACACCTTC. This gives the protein CASSLMTGVNYGYTF.

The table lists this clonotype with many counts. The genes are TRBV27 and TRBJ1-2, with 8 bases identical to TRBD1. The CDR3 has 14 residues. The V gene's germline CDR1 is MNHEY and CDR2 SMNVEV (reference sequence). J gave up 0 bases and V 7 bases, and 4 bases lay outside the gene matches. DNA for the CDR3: TGTGCCAGCATGAGGACAGGGTCTAACTATGGCTACACCTTC. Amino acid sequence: CASMRTGSNYGYTF.

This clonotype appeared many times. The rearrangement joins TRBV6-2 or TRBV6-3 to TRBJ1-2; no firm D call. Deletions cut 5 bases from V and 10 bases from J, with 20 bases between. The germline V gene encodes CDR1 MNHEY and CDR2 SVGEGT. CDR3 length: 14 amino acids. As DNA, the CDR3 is TGTGCCAGCAGTACTAAGGACGGTCTATGGGACTACACCTTC. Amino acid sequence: CASSTKDGLWDYTF.

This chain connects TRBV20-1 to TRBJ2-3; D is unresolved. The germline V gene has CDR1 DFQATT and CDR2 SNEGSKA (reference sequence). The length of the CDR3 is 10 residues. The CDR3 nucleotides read TGCAGCCCTTCAAGGGATACGCAGTATTTT. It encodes CSPSRDTQYF.

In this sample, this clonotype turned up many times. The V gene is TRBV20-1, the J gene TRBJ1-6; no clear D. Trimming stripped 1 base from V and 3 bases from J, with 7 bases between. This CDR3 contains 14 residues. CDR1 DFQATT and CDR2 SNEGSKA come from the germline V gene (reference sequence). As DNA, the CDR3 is TGCAGTGCTAGAGGGCGCAGCTATAATTCACCCCTCCACTTT. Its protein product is CSARGRSYNSPLHF.

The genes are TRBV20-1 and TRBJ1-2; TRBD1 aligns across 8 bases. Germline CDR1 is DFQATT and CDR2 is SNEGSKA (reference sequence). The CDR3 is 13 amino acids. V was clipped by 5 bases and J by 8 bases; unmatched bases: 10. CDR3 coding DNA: TGCAGTGCTGACCCGTCAGGGGGCTGGGGCTACACCTTC. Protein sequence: CSADPSGGWGYTF.

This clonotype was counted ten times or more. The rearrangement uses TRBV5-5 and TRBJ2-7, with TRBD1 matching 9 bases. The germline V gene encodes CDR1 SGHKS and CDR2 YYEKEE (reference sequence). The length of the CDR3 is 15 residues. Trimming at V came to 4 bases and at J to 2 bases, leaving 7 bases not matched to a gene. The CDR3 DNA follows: TGTGCCAGCAGCCCCCGGGACAGGGAAACCTACGAGCAGTACTTC. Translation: CASSPRDRETYEQYF.

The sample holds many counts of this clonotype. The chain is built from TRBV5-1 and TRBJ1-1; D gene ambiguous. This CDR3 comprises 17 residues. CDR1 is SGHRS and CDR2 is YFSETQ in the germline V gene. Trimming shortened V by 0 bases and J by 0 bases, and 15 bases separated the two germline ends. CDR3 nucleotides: TGCGCCAGCAGCTTGGGATCCGGGAGATACATGAACACTGAAGCTTTCTTT. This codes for CASSLGSGRYMNTEAFF.

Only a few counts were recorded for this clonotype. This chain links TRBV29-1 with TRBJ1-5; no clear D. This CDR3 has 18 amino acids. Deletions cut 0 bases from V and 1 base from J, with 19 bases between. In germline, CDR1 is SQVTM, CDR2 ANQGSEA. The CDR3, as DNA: TGCAGCGTTGAAGATCGTTTAAAAAGGGCGGGGAGCAATCAGCCCCAGCATTTT. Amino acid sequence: CSVEDRLKRAGSNQPQHF.

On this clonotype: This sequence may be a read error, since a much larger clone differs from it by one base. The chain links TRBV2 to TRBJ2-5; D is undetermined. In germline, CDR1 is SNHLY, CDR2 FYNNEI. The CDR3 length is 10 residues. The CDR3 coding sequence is TGTGCCAGCGGTGAGATCGTGGTCAACTTC. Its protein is CASGEIVVNF.

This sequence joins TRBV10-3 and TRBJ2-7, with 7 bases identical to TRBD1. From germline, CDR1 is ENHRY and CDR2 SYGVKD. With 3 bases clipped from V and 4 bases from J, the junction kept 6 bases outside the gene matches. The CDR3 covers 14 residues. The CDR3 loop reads CAISDTRGIYEQYF. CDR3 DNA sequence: TGTGCCATCAGTGACACCAGGGGGATTTACGAGCAGTACTTC.

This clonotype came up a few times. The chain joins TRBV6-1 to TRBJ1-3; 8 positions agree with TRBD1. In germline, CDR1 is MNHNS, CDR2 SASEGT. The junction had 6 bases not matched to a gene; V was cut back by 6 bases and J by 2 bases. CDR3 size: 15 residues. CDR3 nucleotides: TGTGCCAGCAGCCTGACAGGGGACACTGGAAACACCATATATTTT. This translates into CASSLTGDTGNTIYF.

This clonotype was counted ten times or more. CDR3 residues: CASSSSKSVQETQYF. CDR3 in DNA: TGTGCCAGCAGTTCCTCCAAGTCAGTCCAAGAGACCCAGTACTTC. The chain couples TRBV28 to TRBJ2-5, with no clear D. Trimming cost V 4 bases and J 1 base, with 13 bases left between them. Germline V gives CDR1 MDHEN, CDR2 SYDVKM. The CDR3 sequence is 15 residues long.

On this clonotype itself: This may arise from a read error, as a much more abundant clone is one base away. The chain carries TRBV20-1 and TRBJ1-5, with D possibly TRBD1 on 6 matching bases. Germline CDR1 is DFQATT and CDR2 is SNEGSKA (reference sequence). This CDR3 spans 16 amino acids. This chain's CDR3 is CNARDFGGAGNQPQHF. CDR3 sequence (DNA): TGCAATGCTAGAGATTTCGGGGGCGCCGGGAATCAGCCCCAGCATTTT.

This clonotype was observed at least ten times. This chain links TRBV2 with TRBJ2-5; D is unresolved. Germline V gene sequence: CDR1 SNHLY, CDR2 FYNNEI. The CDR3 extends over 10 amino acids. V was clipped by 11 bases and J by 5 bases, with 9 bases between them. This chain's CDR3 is CAGVGETQYF. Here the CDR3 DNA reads TGTGCCGGCGTGGGCGAGACCCAGTACTTC.

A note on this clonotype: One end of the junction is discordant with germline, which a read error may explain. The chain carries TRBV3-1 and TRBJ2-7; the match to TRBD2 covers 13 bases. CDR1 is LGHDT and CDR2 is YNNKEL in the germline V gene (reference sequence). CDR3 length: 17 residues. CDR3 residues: CASSQQGGLAGDYEQYF. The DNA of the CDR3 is TGCGCCAGCAGCCAACAGGGTGGACTAGCGGGGGACTACGAGCAGTACTTC.

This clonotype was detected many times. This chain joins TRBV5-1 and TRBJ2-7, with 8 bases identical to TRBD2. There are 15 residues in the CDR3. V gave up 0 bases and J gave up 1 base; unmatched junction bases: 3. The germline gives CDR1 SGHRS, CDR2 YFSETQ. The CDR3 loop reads CASSLVASGSYEQYF. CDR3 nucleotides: TGCGCCAGCAGCTTGGTTGCTAGCGGGTCCTACGAGCAGTACTTC.

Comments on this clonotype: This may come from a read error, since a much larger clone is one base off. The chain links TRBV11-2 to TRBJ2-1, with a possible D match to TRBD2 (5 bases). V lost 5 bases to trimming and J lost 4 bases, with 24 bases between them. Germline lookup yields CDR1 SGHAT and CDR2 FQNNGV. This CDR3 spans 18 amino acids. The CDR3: CASSVRPGPAENYNEQFF. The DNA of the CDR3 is TGTGCCAGCAGCGTAAGACCCGGACCAGCGGAAAATTACAATGAGCAGTTCTTC.

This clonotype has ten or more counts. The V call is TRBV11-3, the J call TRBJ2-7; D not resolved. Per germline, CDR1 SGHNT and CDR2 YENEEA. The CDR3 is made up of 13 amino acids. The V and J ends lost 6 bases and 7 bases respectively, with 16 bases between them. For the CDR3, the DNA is TGTGCCAGCAGACAACTGCCTGGCAGAGAGCAGTACTTC. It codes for CASRQLPGREQYF.

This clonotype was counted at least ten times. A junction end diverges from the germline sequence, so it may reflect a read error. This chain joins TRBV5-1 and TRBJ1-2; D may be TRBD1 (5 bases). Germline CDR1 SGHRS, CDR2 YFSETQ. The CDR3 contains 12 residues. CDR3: CASSLGAYGYTF. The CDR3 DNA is TGTGCCAGCAGTTTAGGGGCCTATGGCTACACCTTC.

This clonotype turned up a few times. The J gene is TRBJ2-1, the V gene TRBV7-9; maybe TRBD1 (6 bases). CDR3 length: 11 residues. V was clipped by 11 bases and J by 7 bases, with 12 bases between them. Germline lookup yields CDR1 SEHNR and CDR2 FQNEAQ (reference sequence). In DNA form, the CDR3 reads TGTGCCGCAGGGGACGGGAATGAGCAGTTCTTC. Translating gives CAAGDGNEQFF.